The rows below give T cell receptor beta chains drawn from one sample of a study of shared clonotypes between healthy human individuals. Clones were read by immunoSEQ multiplex PCR, and TCRdb kept only the in-frame ones, dropping some. The profile shows around 700,000 clones, roughly 70% of them singletons. Sequences were obtained from memory CD4+ T cells sorted from blood. The receptors derive from a woman in her twenties or thirties in good health. Both conserved end residues are part of each CDR3. A D gene is named only where the DNA matches it firmly. Clone sizes are given selectively: once, few, many, or a class where the clone is expanded.

>TRBJ2-1|TRBD2|TRBV14|many
CASSQALPSGRINEQFF
TGTGCCAGCAGCCAAGCCCTCCCTAGCGGGAGAATCAATGAGCAGTTCTTC
>TRBJ2-2|TRBD2|TRBV5-8|NA
CASSLRLAGGPWNTGELFF
TGTGCCAGCAGCTTGCGACTAGCGGGAGGGCCGTGGAACACCGGGGAGCTGTTTTTT
>TRBJ2-5|TRBD1|TRBV7-9|NA
CASSRQGETQYF
TGTGCCAGCAGCCGACAGGGAGAGACCCAGTACTTC
>TRBJ1-1|NA|TRBV7-9|NA
CASSLRGGKNTEAFF
TGTGCCAGCAGCTTAAGGGGAGGTAAGAACACTGAAGCTTTCTTT
>TRBJ1-4|TRBD1|TRBV27|NA
CASSPQDRNEKLFF
TGTGCCAGCAGTCCACAGGACAGGAATGAAAAACTGTTTTTT
>TRBJ1-1|TRBD1|TRBV10-2|NA
CASSVQGANTEAFF
TGCGCCAGCAGTGTACAGGGGGCGAACACTGAAGCTTTCTTT
>TRBJ2-7|NA|TRBV18|NA
CASSPPGLNEQYF
TGTGCCAGCTCACCACCAGGTCTGAACGAGCAGTACTTC
>TRBJ1-2|NA|TRBV2|few
CASSGQHYGYTF
TGTGCCAGCAGTGGACAGCACTATGGCTACACCTTC
>TRBJ2-3|TRBD2|TRBV29-1|many
CSVHGASGTFTDTQYF
TGCAGCGTTCATGGGGCTAGCGGGACCTTCACAGATACGCAGTATTTT
>TRBJ1-2|NA|TRBV10-3|NA
CAISVAGRYGYTF
TGTGCCATCAGTGTTGCAGGGCGCTATGGCTACACCTTC
>TRBJ2-5|TRBD1|TRBV15|NA
CATSRDRGQGETQYF
TGTGCCACCAGCAGAGATAGGGGGCAGGGGGAGACCCAGTACTTC
>TRBJ1-2|NA|TRBV6-5|NA
CASSYDTGSYGYTF
TGTGCCAGCAGTTACGATACAGGGAGTTATGGCTACACCTTC
>TRBJ1-4|NA|TRBV4-1|NA
CASSQGAAGANEKLFF
TGCGCCAGCAGCCAAGGGGCAGCGGGGGCTAATGAAAAACTGTTTTTT
>TRBJ2-3|NA|TRBV5-1|NA
CASSMGDVGADTQYF
TGCGCCAGCAGCATGGGCGATGTGGGGGCAGATACGCAGTATTTT
>TRBJ2-3|TRBD2|TRBV28|NA
CASSPVRGTSGSTDTQYF
TGTGCCAGCAGTCCTGTCAGAGGGACTAGCGGGAGCACAGATACGCAGTATTTT
>TRBJ2-1|NA|TRBV5-1|few
CASSPDYASYNEQFF
TGCGCCAGCAGCCCCGATTACGCGTCTTACAATGAGCAGTTCTTC
>TRBJ2-7|TRBD1|TRBV30|few
CAWSRGQTYEQYF
TGTGCCTGGAGCCGGGGACAGACCTACGAGCAGTACTTC
>TRBJ2-1|NA|TRBV5-8|NA
CASSLHVGEQFF
TGTGCCAGCAGCTTGCATGTGGGTGAGCAGTTCTTC
>TRBJ1-2|NA|TRBV28|once
CASSFAAEGYGYTF
TGTGCCAGCAGTTTTGCCGCGGAGGGCTATGGCTACACCTTC
>TRBJ2-5|NA|TRBV4-1|NA
CASSQAYQETQYF
TGCGCCAGCAGCCAAGCGTACCAAGAGACCCAGTACTTC
>TRBJ2-3|TRBD2|TRBV29-1|few
CSVDKRLAGSTDTQYF
TGCAGCGTTGATAAAAGACTAGCGGGGAGCACAGATACGCAGTATTTT
>TRBJ1-5|NA|TRBV9|NA
CASSANDDQPQHF
TGTGCCAGCAGCGCCAATGACGATCAGCCCCAGCATTTT
>TRBJ1-4|NA|TRBV19|NA
CASSILGGSESEKLFF
TGTGCCAGTAGTATCCTCGGGGGAAGTGAGAGTGAAAAACTGTTTTTT
>TRBJ2-7|TRBD1|TRBV10-1|NA
CASSDAGQGIYEQYF
TGCGCCAGCAGTGATGCGGGACAGGGGATCTACGAGCAGTACTTC
>TRBJ1-2|NA|TRBV10-3|NA
CAISESLNYGYTF
TGTGCCATCAGTGAATCCCTAAACTATGGCTACACCTTC
>TRBJ2-7|NA|TRBV28|NA
CASSPSGAYEQYF
TGTGCCAGCAGTCCTTCAGGGGCCTACGAGCAGTACTTC
>TRBJ2-7|TRBD2|TRBV5-6|NA
CASSLAFTSGSYEQYF
TGTGCCAGCAGCTTGGCCTTTACTAGCGGGAGTTACGAGCAGTACTTC
>TRBJ2-4|NA|TRBV2|NA
CALGGGGNIQYF
TGTGCGTTGGGGGGGGGCGGGAACATTCAGTACTTC
>TRBJ1-3|NA|TRBV6-6|NA
CASTPGDTAGNTIYF
TGTGCCAGCACCCCGGGGGACACGGCTGGAAACACCATATATTTT
>TRBJ2-1|NA|TRBV29-1|NA
CSVTVGLVRGYNEQFF
TGCAGCGTTACCGTGGGTTTAGTCAGGGGCTACAATGAGCAGTTCTTC
>TRBJ1-1|NA|TRBV19|NA
CASREHRVNTEAFF
TGTGCCAGTAGAGAGCACAGGGTGAACACTGAAGCTTTCTTT
>TRBJ2-2|NA|TRBV6-1|NA
CASRKDPGELFF
TGTGCCAGCAGGAAGGATCCCGGGGAGCTGTTTTTT
>TRBJ1-1|TRBD1|TRBV18|NA
CASSPQGAGAEAFF
TGTGCCAGCTCACCTCAGGGGGCTGGGGCTGAAGCTTTCTTT
>TRBJ1-5|NA|TRBV28|NA
CASRNGGHQPQHF
TGTGCCAGCAGGAATGGAGGGCATCAGCCCCAGCATTTT
>TRBJ2-5|NA|TRBV27|NA
CASSLVRTEETQYF
TGTGCCAGCAGTTTAGTTCGGACAGAAGAGACCCAGTACTTC
>TRBJ1-2|TRBD1|TRBV6-1|NA
CASSLRGREDGYTF
TGTGCCAGCAGTCTCAGGGGGCGCGAAGATGGCTACACCTTC
>TRBJ2-4|NA|TRBV28|NA
CATSGTQNIQYF
TGTGCCACCTCTGGGACCCAGAACATTCAGTACTTC
>TRBJ2-1|TRBD2|TRBV5-1|few
CASSHSSGGYNEQFF
TGCGCCAGCAGCCATTCTAGCGGGGGGTACAATGAGCAGTTCTTC
>TRBJ2-3|NA|TRBV7-9|NA
CASSKLGITDTQYF
TGTGCCAGCAGCAAACTAGGGATCACAGATACGCAGTATTTT
>TRBJ1-2|NA|TRBV6-1|NA
CASSEREYGYTF
TGTGCCAGCAGTGAGCGGGAGTATGGCTACACCTTC